The entry below describes one T cell receptor (beta chain). The germline V gene has CDR1 GTSNPN and CDR2 SVGIG (reference sequence). The CDR3 spans 13 residues. The V end lost 3 bases, the J end lost 4 bases, and 12 bases lay between the germline ends. Enrollment of patients from Seattle took place during active infection, with longitudinal follow-up. This specimen comes from a study of blood T cell repertoires in COVID-19. Study at large: T cells, B-cell-depleted T cells, or PBMCs supplied cDNA or gDNA.

Authors' data handling: Estimates of nucleated cell counts were drawn from the amplification of reference gene primers. Sequencing used immunoSEQ multiplex PCR; TCRdb keeps in-frame clones, though not all of them. That table furnishes V, J and clone size, whereas the DNA furnished D and trimming. In the table there are about 230,000 clones, more than 75% of which are singletons. Sequences were obtained from peripheral blood. This clonotype originated in a man in his fifties or sixties with COVID-19, enrolled during active disease. J is TRBJ1-2 and V is TRBV30, with D tentatively TRBD1 (6 bases). DNA for the CDR3: TGTGCCTGGAGGATTATGACAGGCTATGGCTACACCTTC. This codes for CAWRIMTGYGYTF. Supplemented by reference TRBV30 and TRBJ1-2, the full variable domain reads SQTIHQWPATLVQPVGSPLSLECTVEGTSNPNLYWYRQAAGRGLQLLFYSVGIGQISSEVPQNLSASRPQDRQFILSSKKLLLSDSGFYLCAWRIMTGYGYTFGSGTRLTVV.